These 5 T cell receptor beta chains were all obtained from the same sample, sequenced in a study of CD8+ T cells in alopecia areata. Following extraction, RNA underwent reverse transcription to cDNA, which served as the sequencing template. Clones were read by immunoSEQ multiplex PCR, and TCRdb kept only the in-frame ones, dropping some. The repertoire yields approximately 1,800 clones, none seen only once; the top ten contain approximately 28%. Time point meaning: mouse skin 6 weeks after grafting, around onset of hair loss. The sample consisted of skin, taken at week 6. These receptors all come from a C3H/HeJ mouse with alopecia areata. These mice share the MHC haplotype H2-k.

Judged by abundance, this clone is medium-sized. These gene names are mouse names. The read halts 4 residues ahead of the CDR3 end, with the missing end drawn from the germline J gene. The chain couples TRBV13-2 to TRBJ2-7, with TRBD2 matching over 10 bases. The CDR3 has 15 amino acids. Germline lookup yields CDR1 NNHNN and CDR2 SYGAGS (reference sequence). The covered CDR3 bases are TGTGCCAGCGGTGATGCGGTACTGGGGGGGTAT. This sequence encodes CASGDAVLGGY. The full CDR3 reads CASGDAVLGGYEQYF.

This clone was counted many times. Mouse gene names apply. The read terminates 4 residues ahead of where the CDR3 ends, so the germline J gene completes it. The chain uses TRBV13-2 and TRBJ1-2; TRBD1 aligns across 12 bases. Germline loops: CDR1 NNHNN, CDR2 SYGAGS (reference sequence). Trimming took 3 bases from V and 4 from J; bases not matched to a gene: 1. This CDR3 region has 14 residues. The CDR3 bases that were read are TGTGCCAGCGGTGGGGGACAGGGGGCCTCC. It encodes CASGGGQGAS. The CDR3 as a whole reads CASGGGQGASDYTF.

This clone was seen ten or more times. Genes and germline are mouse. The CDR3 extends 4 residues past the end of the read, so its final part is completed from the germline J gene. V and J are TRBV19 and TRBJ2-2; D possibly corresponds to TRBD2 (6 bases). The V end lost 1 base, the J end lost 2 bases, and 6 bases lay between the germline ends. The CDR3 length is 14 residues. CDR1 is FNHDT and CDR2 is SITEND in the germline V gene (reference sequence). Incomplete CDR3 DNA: TGTGCCAGCAGTATACTGGGGAACACCGGG. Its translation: CASSILGNTG. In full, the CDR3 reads CASSILGNTGQLYF.

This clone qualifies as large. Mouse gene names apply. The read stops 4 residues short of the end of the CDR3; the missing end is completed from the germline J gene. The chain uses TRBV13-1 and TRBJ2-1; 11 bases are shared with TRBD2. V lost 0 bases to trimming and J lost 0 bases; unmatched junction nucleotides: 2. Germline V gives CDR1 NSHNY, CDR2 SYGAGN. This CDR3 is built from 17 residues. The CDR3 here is CASSDVGLGVNYAEQFF. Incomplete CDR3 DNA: TGTGCCAGCAGTGATGTGGGACTGGGGGTTAACTATGCT.

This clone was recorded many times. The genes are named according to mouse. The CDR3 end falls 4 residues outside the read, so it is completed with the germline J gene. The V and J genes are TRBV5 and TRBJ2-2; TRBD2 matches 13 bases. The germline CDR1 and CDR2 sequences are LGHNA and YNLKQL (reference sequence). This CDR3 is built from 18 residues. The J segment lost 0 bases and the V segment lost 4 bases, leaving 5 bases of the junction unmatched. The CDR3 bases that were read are TGTGCCAGCAGCCCGGACTGGGGGGGCGTCGCAAACACCGGG. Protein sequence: CASSPDWGGVANTG. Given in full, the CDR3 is CASSPDWGGVANTGQLYF.